This T cell receptor (beta chain) was recorded in a study of T cell responses to AZD1222 COVID-19 vaccine. Study at large: Recipients boosted at about 4 weeks or about 12 weeks are pooled. Study-wide results and caveats: Possibly, clonal diversity was underestimated; donors were largely white British and included more females. Every sample of the repertoires postdated the peak T cell response. Baseline seropositivity characterized only a handful of AZD1222 recipients.

Per the germline V gene, CDR1 is SGHNT and CDR2 is YYREEE (reference sequence). The CDR3 has 15 residues. V trimming: 4 bases; J trimming: 6 bases; junction bases outside the gene matches: 10. Assay: immunoSEQ multiplex PCR; the TCRdb copy retains only in-frame clones and omits some. The sample shows under 150,000 clones, around 93% of them seen only once. Remarks on this clone: Its antigen is undetermined.

The V gene is TRBV5-4, the J gene TRBJ1-2; TRBD1 matches 9 bases. The receptor was derived from an adult in good health. The sequenced sample was peripheral blood, obtained on day 0 of AZD1222 vaccination. The CDR3 DNA follows: TGTGCCAGCAGCCCCGCGCGAGGACAGGGGCATGGCTACACCTTC. It is translated as CASSPARGQGHGYTF. The full variable domain, completed using reference TRBV5-4 and TRBJ1-2, is ETGVTQSPTHLIKTRGQQVTLRCSSQSGHNTVSWYQQALGQGPQFIFQYYREEENGRGNFPPRFSGLQFPNYSSELNVNALELDDSALYLCASSPARGQGHGYTFGSGTRLTVV.